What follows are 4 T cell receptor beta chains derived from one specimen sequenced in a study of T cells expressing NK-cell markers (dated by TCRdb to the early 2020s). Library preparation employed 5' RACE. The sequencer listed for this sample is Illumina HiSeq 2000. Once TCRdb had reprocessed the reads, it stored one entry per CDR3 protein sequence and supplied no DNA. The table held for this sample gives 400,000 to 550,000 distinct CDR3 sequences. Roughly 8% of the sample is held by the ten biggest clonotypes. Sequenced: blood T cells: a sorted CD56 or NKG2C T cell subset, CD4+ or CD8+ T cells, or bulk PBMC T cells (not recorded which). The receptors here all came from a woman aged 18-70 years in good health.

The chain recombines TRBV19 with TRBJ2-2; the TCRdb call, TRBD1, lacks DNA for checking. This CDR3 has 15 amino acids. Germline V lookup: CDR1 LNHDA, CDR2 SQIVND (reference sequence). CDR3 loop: CASSMGERSTGELFF.

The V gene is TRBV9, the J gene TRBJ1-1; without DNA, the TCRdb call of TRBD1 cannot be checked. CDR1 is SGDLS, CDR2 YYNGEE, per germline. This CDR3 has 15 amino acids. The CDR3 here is CASSSPGGANTEAFF. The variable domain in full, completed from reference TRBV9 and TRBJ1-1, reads DSGVTQTPKHLITATGQRVTLRCSPRSGDLSVYWYQQSLDQGLQFLIQYYNGEERAKGNILERFSAQQFPDLHSELNLSSLELGDSALYFCASSSPGGANTEAFFGQGTRLTVV.

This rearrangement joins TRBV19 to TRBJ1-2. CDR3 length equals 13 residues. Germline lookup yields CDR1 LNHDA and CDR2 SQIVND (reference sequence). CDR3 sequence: CASSIVPARGYTF.

This CDR3 is CASSLRVSNSPLHF. The rearrangement joins TRBV5-6 to TRBJ1-6. Looked up from germline, CDR1 is SGHDT and CDR2 is YYEEEE. The CDR3 runs to 14 residues.